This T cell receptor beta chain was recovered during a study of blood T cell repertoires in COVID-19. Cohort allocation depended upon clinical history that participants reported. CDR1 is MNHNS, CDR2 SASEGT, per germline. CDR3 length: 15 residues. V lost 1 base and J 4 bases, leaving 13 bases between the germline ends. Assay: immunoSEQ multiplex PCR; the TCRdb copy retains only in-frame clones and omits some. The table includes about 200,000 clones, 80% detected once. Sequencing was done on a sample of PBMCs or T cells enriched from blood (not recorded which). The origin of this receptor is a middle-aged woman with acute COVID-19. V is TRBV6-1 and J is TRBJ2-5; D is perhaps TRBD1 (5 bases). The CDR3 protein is CASSEGAVRGETQYF. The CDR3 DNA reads TGTGCCAGCAGTGAAGGGGCCGTAAGGGGAGAGACCCAGTACTTC.